A selection of T cell receptor beta chains follows, all from one sample in a study of breast tumors, draining lymph nodes, adjacent tissues. TCRdb ran MiXCR on the multiplex PCR reads and lists one entry per CDR3 protein. The sample contains around 140,000 distinct CDR3 sequences, 20% to 25% of which appear only once. Specimen: axillary lymph node tissue. These receptors all come from a female donor with breast cancer. Some clones in this sample may be carry-over from other donors' samples. CDR3s include the opening cysteine and the closing phenylalanine or tryptophan. The order of the fields is CDR3 protein, CDR3 DNA, D gene, V gene, clone size, J gene. D genes are given only for firm matches. Not every row has a clone size; where given, it reads once, few, many or a size class.

cdr3_aa: CASSASGIEQFF
cdr3_nt: TGTGCCAGCAGCGCAAGCGGGATTGAGCAGTTCTTC
d_call: TRBD2
v_call: TRBV9
clone_size: many
j_call: TRBJ2-1

cdr3_aa: CASSFPPPWGFPDTQYF
cdr3_nt: TGTGCCAGCAGTTTCCCCCCCCCTTGGGGTTTCCCAGATACGCAGTATTTT
d_call: .
v_call: TRBV6-5
clone_size: many
j_call: TRBJ2-3

cdr3_aa: CASSYSRGEGEQYF
cdr3_nt: TGTGCCAGCAGTTACTCGAGAGGGGAAGGCGAGCAGTACTTC
d_call: .
v_call: TRBV6-2/TRBV6-3
clone_size: many
j_call: TRBJ2-7

cdr3_aa: CASSRSGTGNEKLFF
cdr3_nt: TGCGCCAGCAGCCGTTCAGGGACAGGCAATGAAAAACTGTTTTTT
d_call: TRBD1
v_call: TRBV4-1
clone_size: .
j_call: TRBJ1-4

cdr3_aa: CASGSRSTDTQYF
cdr3_nt: TGTGCCAGTGGAAGTCGGAGCACAGATACGCAGTATTTT
d_call: .
v_call: TRBV11-2
clone_size: many
j_call: TRBJ2-3

cdr3_aa: CASCPPGQINEQFF
cdr3_nt: TGTGCCAGCTGTCCCCCGGGACAGATCAATGAGCAGTTCTTC
d_call: TRBD1
v_call: TRBV12-3/TRBV12-4
clone_size: .
j_call: TRBJ2-1

cdr3_aa: CATGRDLAYNEQFF
cdr3_nt: TGTGCCACCGGTCGGGACTTAGCCTACAATGAGCAGTTCTTC
d_call: .
v_call: TRBV15
clone_size: many
j_call: TRBJ2-1

cdr3_aa: CASSRDDKGYGYTF
cdr3_nt: TGTGCCAGCAGTCGCGATGACAAGGGGTATGGCTACACCTTC
d_call: .
v_call: TRBV12-3/TRBV12-4
clone_size: many
j_call: TRBJ1-2

cdr3_aa: CALGTGRGTDTQYF
cdr3_nt: TGTGCCTTGGGGACAGGGCGGGGAACAGATACGCAGTATTTT
d_call: TRBD1
v_call: TRBV30
clone_size: .
j_call: TRBJ2-3

cdr3_aa: CASLTGTGGPSAYYEQYF
cdr3_nt: TGTGCCAGCTTAACCGGGACAGGGGGACCTAGCGCATACTACGAGCAGTACTTC
d_call: TRBD1
v_call: TRBV18
clone_size: few
j_call: TRBJ2-7

cdr3_aa: CATSRGGTYEQYF
cdr3_nt: TGTGCCACCAGCAGAGGAGGAACCTACGAGCAGTACTTC
d_call: .
v_call: TRBV15
clone_size: many
j_call: TRBJ2-7

cdr3_aa: CSVTGGYGYTF
cdr3_nt: TGCAGCGTCACAGGGGGCTATGGCTACACCTTC
d_call: TRBD1
v_call: TRBV29-1
clone_size: many
j_call: TRBJ1-2

cdr3_aa: CAWSVTSGVNEQYF
cdr3_nt: TGTGCCTGGAGTGTAACTAGCGGGGTCAACGAGCAGTACTTC
d_call: TRBD2
v_call: TRBV30
clone_size: many
j_call: TRBJ2-7

cdr3_aa: CASSLADELHEQYF
cdr3_nt: TGCGCCAGCAGCTTGGCCGACGAGCTTCACGAGCAGTACTTC
d_call: .
v_call: TRBV5-1
clone_size: many
j_call: TRBJ2-7

cdr3_aa: CATFPGLAGIGELFF
cdr3_nt: TGTGCCACCTTCCCCGGACTAGCGGGCATCGGGGAGCTGTTTTTT
d_call: TRBD2
v_call: TRBV6-4
clone_size: once
j_call: TRBJ2-2

cdr3_aa: CSVEVTDTQYF
cdr3_nt: TGCAGCGTTGAGGTCACAGATACGCAGTATTTT
d_call: .
v_call: TRBV29-1
clone_size: many
j_call: TRBJ2-3

cdr3_aa: CATSGRQSSGNTIYF
cdr3_nt: TGTGCCACCAGCGGACGACAGAGCTCTGGAAACACCATATATTTT
d_call: .
v_call: TRBV15
clone_size: many
j_call: TRBJ1-3

cdr3_aa: CASGRDEGEKLFF
cdr3_nt: TGTGCCAGCGGCCGGGACGAGGGTGAAAAACTGTTTTTT
d_call: .
v_call: TRBV25-1
clone_size: few
j_call: TRBJ1-4

cdr3_aa: CASKSGTSVVTGELFF
cdr3_nt: TGTGCCAGCAAGTCCGGGACTAGCGTCGTCACCGGGGAGCTGTTTTTT
d_call: TRBD2
v_call: TRBV11-3
clone_size: .
j_call: TRBJ2-2

cdr3_aa: CSARAEDGETQYF
cdr3_nt: TGCAGTGCTAGAGCCGAGGACGGAGAGACCCAGTACTTC
d_call: .
v_call: TRBV20-1
clone_size: many
j_call: TRBJ2-5

cdr3_aa: CSAAQGLLVYF
cdr3_nt: TGCAGTGCTGCGCAGGGTTTGCTTGTGTACTTC
d_call: .
v_call: TRBV20-1
clone_size: once
j_call: TRBJ2-4

cdr3_aa: CASSLGLNNEQFF
cdr3_nt: TGTGCCAGCTCACTGGGACTGAACAATGAGCAGTTCTTC
d_call: .
v_call: TRBV18
clone_size: many
j_call: TRBJ2-1

cdr3_aa: CSVLGQGTYNEQFF
cdr3_nt: TGCAGCGTCCTCGGACAGGGCACCTACAATGAGCAGTTCTTC
d_call: TRBD1
v_call: TRBV29-1
clone_size: many
j_call: TRBJ2-1

cdr3_aa: CATSRDWNEQYF
cdr3_nt: TGTGCCACCAGCAGAGACTGGAACGAGCAGTACTTC
d_call: .
v_call: TRBV15
clone_size: many
j_call: TRBJ2-7

cdr3_aa: CASSGPVSGQAYNEQFF
cdr3_nt: TGTGCCAGCAGCGGCCCAGTTTCGGGACAGGCTTACAATGAGCAGTTCTTC
d_call: TRBD1
v_call: TRBV9
clone_size: .
j_call: TRBJ2-1

cdr3_aa: CASSLSAGTGIPYEQYF
cdr3_nt: TGTGCCAGCAGCTTAAGCGCCGGGACAGGGATCCCCTACGAGCAGTACTTC
d_call: TRBD1
v_call: TRBV7-9
clone_size: many
j_call: TRBJ2-7

cdr3_aa: CSARVTKQGRGGPQHF
cdr3_nt: TGCAGTGCTAGAGTTACAAAACAGGGGCGGGGGGGGCCCCAGCATTTT
d_call: TRBD1
v_call: TRBV20-1
clone_size: .
j_call: TRBJ1-5

cdr3_aa: CASSVRGTEGYTF
cdr3_nt: TGTGCCAGCAGTGTCCGGGGAACTGAGGGCTACACCTTC
d_call: .
v_call: TRBV2
clone_size: many
j_call: TRBJ1-2

cdr3_aa: CASSPSSGSYEQYF
cdr3_nt: TGTGCCAGCTCACCTTCTAGCGGCTCCTACGAGCAGTACTTC
d_call: TRBD2
v_call: TRBV18
clone_size: many
j_call: TRBJ2-7

cdr3_aa: CASSHIYYNYGYTF
cdr3_nt: TGTGCCAGCAGCCATATCTATTATAACTATGGCTACACCTTC
d_call: .
v_call: TRBV11-2
clone_size: many
j_call: TRBJ1-2

cdr3_aa: CSVERGFDEQFF
cdr3_nt: TGCAGCGTTGAACGCGGGTTCGATGAGCAGTTCTTC
d_call: .
v_call: TRBV29-1
clone_size: many
j_call: TRBJ2-1

cdr3_aa: CSARAPDFSYEQYF
cdr3_nt: TGCAGTGCTAGAGCTCCTGATTTCTCCTACGAGCAGTACTTC
d_call: .
v_call: TRBV20-1
clone_size: many
j_call: TRBJ2-7

cdr3_aa: CASQILYGYTF
cdr3_nt: TGTGCCAGTCAGATTCTCTATGGCTACACCTTC
d_call: .
v_call: TRBV6-1
clone_size: .
j_call: TRBJ1-2

cdr3_aa: CASSLSGRSLQETQYF
cdr3_nt: TGTGCCAGCAGCTTATCGGGGCGGAGTCTCCAAGAGACCCAGTACTTC
d_call: .
v_call: TRBV7-9
clone_size: many
j_call: TRBJ2-5

cdr3_aa: CASSLGGRTASGLSYEQYF
cdr3_nt: TGTGCCAGCAGCTTGGGCGGCCGGACTGCCAGCGGGCTTTCCTACGAGCAGTACTTC
d_call: .
v_call: TRBV5-5
clone_size: few
j_call: TRBJ2-7

cdr3_aa: CASSLLAGAGTDTQYF
cdr3_nt: TGTGCCAGTAGTCTTCTAGCGGGAGCTGGCACAGATACGCAGTATTTT
d_call: TRBD2
v_call: TRBV19
clone_size: many
j_call: TRBJ2-3

cdr3_aa: CASSLLTSGMSEQYF
cdr3_nt: TGTGCCAGCAGCTTGCTGACTAGCGGGATGAGCGAGCAGTACTTC
d_call: TRBD2
v_call: TRBV5-5
clone_size: many
j_call: TRBJ2-7

cdr3_aa: CASSQGTSVGEQYF
cdr3_nt: TGTGCCAGCAGCCAAGGGACTAGCGTAGGCGAGCAGTACTTC
d_call: TRBD2
v_call: TRBV3-1
clone_size: many
j_call: TRBJ2-7

cdr3_aa: CATSRKDSDTQYF
cdr3_nt: TGTGCCACCAGCAGAAAAGATTCAGATACGCAGTATTTT
d_call: .
v_call: TRBV15
clone_size: many
j_call: TRBJ2-3

cdr3_aa: CAWSVGSGGDSPLHF
cdr3_nt: TGTGCCTGGAGTGTCGGCTCGGGTGGTGATTCACCCCTCCACTTT
d_call: .
v_call: TRBV30
clone_size: .
j_call: TRBJ1-6

cdr3_aa: CASSPHGSNTGELFF
cdr3_nt: TGTGCCAGCAGCCCCCACGGAAGTAACACCGGGGAGCTGTTTTTT
d_call: .
v_call: TRBV11-3
clone_size: many
j_call: TRBJ2-2

cdr3_aa: CASSTWGTGRTYEQYF
cdr3_nt: TGTGCCAGTAGTACCTGGGGGACAGGGAGGACCTACGAGCAGTACTTC
d_call: TRBD1
v_call: TRBV19
clone_size: many
j_call: TRBJ2-7

cdr3_aa: CASSWDRELFF
cdr3_nt: TGTGCCAGCAGTTGGGACCGGGAGCTGTTTTTT
d_call: .
v_call: TRBV6-1
clone_size: .
j_call: TRBJ2-2

cdr3_aa: CASRSTGSYEQFF
cdr3_nt: TGTGCCAGCAGATCTACAGGGTCCTATGAGCAGTTCTTC
d_call: .
v_call: TRBV5-4
clone_size: many
j_call: TRBJ2-1

cdr3_aa: CASSFQGWQETQYF
cdr3_nt: TGCGCCAGCAGCTTTCAGGGGTGGCAAGAGACCCAGTACTTC
d_call: .
v_call: TRBV5-1
clone_size: many
j_call: TRBJ2-5

cdr3_aa: CASSRDNYGYTF
cdr3_nt: TGTGCCAGCAGTAGAGACAACTATGGCTACACCTTC
d_call: .
v_call: TRBV6-5
clone_size: many
j_call: TRBJ1-2

cdr3_aa: CASSIGARTSEDEQYF
cdr3_nt: TGTGCCAGTAGTATAGGGGCCCGGACTAGCGAAGACGAGCAGTACTTC
d_call: TRBD2
v_call: TRBV19
clone_size: many
j_call: TRBJ2-7

cdr3_aa: CASSQKGVGDQPQHF
cdr3_nt: TGTGCCAGCAGCCAAAAGGGTGTAGGGGATCAGCCCCAGCATTTT
d_call: .
v_call: TRBV3-1
clone_size: .
j_call: TRBJ1-5

cdr3_aa: CASSLFPPQQQGVFPQETQYF
cdr3_nt: TGTGCCAGCAGCTTATTCCCCCCCCAACAACAGGGTGTATTTCCCCAAGAGACCCAGTACTTC
d_call: .
v_call: TRBV7-6
clone_size: .
j_call: TRBJ2-5

cdr3_aa: CASSHMGQGVGTNTGELFF
cdr3_nt: TGTGCCAGCAGCCATATGGGACAGGGGGTCGGGACGAACACCGGGGAGCTGTTTTTT
d_call: TRBD1
v_call: TRBV4-2
clone_size: .
j_call: TRBJ2-2

cdr3_aa: CASRAGERELFF
cdr3_nt: TGTGCCAGCAGAGCAGGGGAGAGGGAGCTGTTTTTT
d_call: .
v_call: TRBV2
clone_size: many
j_call: TRBJ2-2

cdr3_aa: CASSPPLGERHTGELFF
cdr3_nt: TGTGCCAGCAGCCCGCCATTAGGGGAGCGGCACACCGGGGAGCTGTTTTTT
d_call: .
v_call: TRBV11-3
clone_size: many
j_call: TRBJ2-2

cdr3_aa: CASSPRAGWGLVLYEQYF
cdr3_nt: TGTGCCAGCAGTCCACGAGCGGGATGGGGTTTAGTGCTCTACGAGCAGTACTTC
d_call: TRBD2
v_call: TRBV12-3/TRBV12-4
clone_size: many
j_call: TRBJ2-7

cdr3_aa: CASSLTSGRHNEQFF
cdr3_nt: TGTGCCAGCAGCCTGACTAGCGGGAGACACAATGAGCAGTTCTTC
d_call: TRBD2
v_call: TRBV7-9
clone_size: many
j_call: TRBJ2-1

cdr3_aa: CASNKRENTGELFF
cdr3_nt: TGTGCCAGCAATAAGCGGGAGAACACCGGGGAGCTGTTTTTT
d_call: TRBD2
v_call: TRBV9
clone_size: many
j_call: TRBJ2-2

cdr3_aa: CASSSGTAYEQYF
cdr3_nt: TGCGCCAGCAGTTCCGGGACGGCCTACGAGCAGTACTTC
d_call: .
v_call: TRBV5-1
clone_size: many
j_call: TRBJ2-7

cdr3_aa: CASSFGTSGTRSEETQYF
cdr3_nt: TGCGCCAGCAGCTTTGGGACTAGCGGGACTAGATCGGAAGAGACCCAGTACTTC
d_call: TRBD2
v_call: TRBV5-1
clone_size: .
j_call: TRBJ2-5

cdr3_aa: CSANRDRYTGELFF
cdr3_nt: TGCAGTGCTAACCGGGACAGGTATACCGGGGAGCTGTTTTTT
d_call: TRBD1
v_call: TRBV20-1
clone_size: many
j_call: TRBJ2-2

cdr3_aa: CAISGGTSDTQYF
cdr3_nt: TGTGCCATCAGTGGGGGGACTAGCGATACGCAGTATTTT
d_call: TRBD2
v_call: TRBV10-3
clone_size: many
j_call: TRBJ2-3

cdr3_aa: CASSPVGSPASYEQYF
cdr3_nt: TGTGCCAGCAGCCCAGTGGGCAGCCCCGCGTCCTACGAGCAGTACTTC
d_call: .
v_call: TRBV7-8
clone_size: many
j_call: TRBJ2-7